These 18 T cell receptor beta chains originate from one sample sequenced in a study of Ad26.COV2.S vaccination and SARS-CoV-2 variants. Treatment given: around 19 received Ad26.COV2.S at low or high dose, single or two shots; roughly 5 received placebo; per-sample allocation not given. Sampling occurred on day 63 after the first vaccine or placebo injection. Sequencing was performed with immunoSEQ multiplex PCR; in TCRdb, only in-frame clones are kept and a portion is missing. The data contain about 350,000 clones, around 89% of them seen just once; the ten biggest clones take up about 5%. Specimen: peripheral blood, collected in a trial of Ad26.COV2.S vaccine versus placebo. These receptors originate from a person aged 18-65 years who received the Ad26.COV2.S COVID-19 vaccine or a placebo.

This sequence joins TRBV28 and TRBJ1-5; D ambiguous. Germline-derived CDR1 and CDR2 are MDHEN and SYDVKM. Trimming removed 6 bases from V and 0 bases from J, with 12 bases in between. The CDR3 runs 15 residues. For the CDR3, the DNA is TGTGCCAGCAGCTGGCAGACGGTTAGCAATCAGCCCCAGCATTTT. Protein: CASSWQTVSNQPQHF.

This sequence joins TRBV5-1 and TRBJ2-5; 8 positions agree with TRBD2. From germline, CDR1 is SGHRS and CDR2 YFSETQ. The CDR3 loop spans 15 amino acids. J gave up 0 bases and V 0 bases, and 1 base lay outside the gene matches. CDR3 nucleotide sequence: TGCGCCAGCAGCTTGGCGGGGGGGTACCAAGAGACCCAGTACTTC. Amino acids: CASSLAGGYQETQYF.

The chain is built from TRBV7-9 and TRBJ2-7, with unresolved D. Germline CDR1 reads SEHNR; CDR2 reads FQNEAQ (reference sequence). V shed 3 bases and J shed 2 bases, with 8 bases lying between them. The CDR3 totals 13 residues. In DNA form, the CDR3 reads TGTGCCAGCAGCTTTCTCAGGACCTACGAGCAGTACTTC. This sequence encodes CASSFLRTYEQYF. The full variable domain, completed using reference TRBV7-9 and TRBJ2-7, is DTGVSQNPRHKITKRGQNVTFRCDPISEHNRLYWYRQTLGQGPEFLTYFQNEAQLEKSRLLSDRFSAERPKGSFSTLEIQRTEQGDSAMYLCASSFLRTYEQYFGPGTRLTVT.

V usage is TRBV5-5 and J usage is TRBJ1-1; TRBD1 agrees at 10 bases. Germline V gene data show CDR1 as SGHKS and CDR2 as YYEKEE (reference sequence). The length of the CDR3 is 17 residues. V dropped 1 base and J dropped 3; count of bases not matched to a gene: 9. The CDR3 loop is CASSLLGQGVLDTEAFF. CDR3 DNA sequence: TGTGCCAGCAGCTTGCTAGGACAGGGGGTTTTGGACACTGAAGCTTTCTTT.

CDR3 nucleotides: TGCAGCGTTGAAGGTGACGATCTAGAGACCCAGTACTTC. Translating gives CSVEGDDLETQYF. The chain is built from TRBV29-1 and TRBJ2-5; no clear D gene. Germline lookup yields CDR1 SQVTM and CDR2 ANQGSEA. The CDR3 covers 13 residues. The ends were cut back, 1 base at V and 4 bases at J, with 10 bases in the middle.

The gene calls are TRBV28 and TRBJ1-1; D is possibly TRBD1 (6 bases). Germline values: CDR1 MDHEN, CDR2 SYDVKM. The CDR3 runs to 15 residues. The V and J ends lost 5 bases and 5 bases respectively, with 18 bases between them. DNA for the CDR3: TGTGCCAGCAGTGACGCAGGGTTGAGGGGGACTGAAGCTTTCTTT. Translated: CASSDAGLRGTEAFF.

This sequence joins TRBV24-1 and TRBJ2-3; 10 bases match TRBD1. The CDR3 has 13 amino acids. CDR1 and CDR2 from the germline V gene are KGHDR and SFDVKD. Trimming at V came to 9 bases and at J to 2 bases, leaving 1 base not matched to a gene. The CDR3 DNA reads TGTGCCACCCGACAGGGGGCCACAGATACGCAGTATTTT. Translated, it gives CATRQGATDTQYF.

This chain uses TRBV11-2 with TRBJ2-2; the D is unclear. The CDR3 has 17 amino acids. V lost 0 bases to trimming and J lost 3 bases, with 14 bases between them. Germline loops: CDR1 SGHAT, CDR2 FQNNGV. CDR3 in amino acids: CASSLDGREGDTGELFF. The DNA of the CDR3 is TGTGCCAGCAGCTTAGATGGTAGGGAAGGAGACACCGGGGAGCTGTTTTTT.

CDR3 residues: CASSLGKAAQDYGYTF. The CDR3 DNA follows: TGTGCCAGCAGCTTAGGAAAGGCAGCTCAAGACTATGGCTACACCTTC. The chain combines TRBV7-9 with TRBJ1-2; D is unresolved. Germline CDR1 SEHNR, CDR2 FQNEAQ (reference sequence). This CDR3 contains 16 residues. The V gene lost 1 base and the J gene lost 3 bases, with 15 bases spanning the gap.

The J gene is TRBJ1-1, the V gene TRBV4-2; no reliable D call. The CDR3 has 13 amino acids. CDR1 and CDR2 (germline): LGHNA, YNFKEQ. Trimming shortened V by 4 bases and J by 1 base, and 7 bases separated the two germline ends. The CDR3 region is CASSLDKNTEAFF. The DNA of the CDR3 is TGTGCCAGCAGCCTAGACAAGAACACTGAAGCTTTCTTT.

J is TRBJ1-4 and V is TRBV5-1; D ambiguous. The ends were cut back, 3 bases at V and 8 bases at J, with 17 bases in the middle. Germline CDR1 and CDR2: SGHRS and YFSETQ. The CDR3 contains 15 residues. DNA for the CDR3: TGCGCCAGCAGCTATGACGGACGTTTAGGCGAAAAACTGTTTTTT. Translation: CASSYDGRLGEKLFF.

A single count supports this clone. This sequence joins TRBV6-1 and TRBJ2-3; 8 bases fit TRBD2. CDR3 length: 17 amino acids. The trim removed 1 base at V and 0 bases at J, leaving 6 bases unmatched. Germline CDR1 and CDR2: MNHNS and SASEGT. The CDR3 DNA sequence: TGTGCCAGCAGTGAAGAGATCGGGGGGGGCAGCACAGATACGCAGTATTTT. It yields the protein CASSEEIGGGSTDTQYF.

The V call is TRBV4-1, the J call TRBJ2-5; either TRBD1 or TRBD2 may fit D (5 bases each). The V gene's germline CDR1 is MGHRA and CDR2 YSYEKL. V was trimmed by 4 bases and J by 3 bases, leaving 9 bases between them. The CDR3 has 13 residues. The CDR3 DNA reads as TGCGCCAGCAGCCCTGTGGGGGAAGAGACCCAGTACTTC. Translated: CASSPVGEETQYF.

The rearrangement links TRBV5-1 to TRBJ2-2; D may be TRBD2 (5 bases). This CDR3 comprises 15 residues. Trimming left V 0 bases short and J 0 bases short, with 6 bases between. Germline values: CDR1 SGHRS, CDR2 YFSETQ. This CDR3 is CASSLAGSNTGELFF. CDR3 nucleotide sequence: TGCGCCAGCAGCTTGGCGGGGTCGAACACCGGGGAGCTGTTTTTT. The entire variable domain, with the rest obtained from reference TRBV5-1 and TRBJ2-2, is as follows: KAGVTQTPRYLIKTRGQQVTLSCSPISGHRSVSWYQQTPGQGLQFLFEYFSETQRNKGNFPGRFSGRQFSNSRSEMNVSTLELGDSALYLCASSLAGSNTGELFFGEGSRLTVL.

The rearrangement links TRBV7-9 to TRBJ2-1; 11 bases are a match to TRBD2. The CDR3 sequence is 16 residues long. The germline CDR1 and CDR2 sequences are SEHNR and FQNEAQ (reference sequence). Trimming cost V 5 bases and J 4 bases; bases outside gene matches: 7. In nucleotides, the CDR3 is TGTGCCAGCAGCACGACTAGCGGGAACCCATACAATGAGCAGTTCTTC. Amino acids: CASSTTSGNPYNEQFF. Drawing the rest from reference TRBV7-9 and TRBJ2-1, the complete variable domain is DTGVSQNPRHKITKRGQNVTFRCDPISEHNRLYWYRQTLGQGPEFLTYFQNEAQLEKSRLLSDRFSAERPKGSFSTLEIQRTEQGDSAMYLCASSTTSGNPYNEQFFGPGTRLTVL.

The rearrangement uses TRBV9 and TRBJ1-2, with D hard to call. Trimming cost V 4 bases and J 6 bases, with 10 bases left between them. CDR1 is SGDLS and CDR2 is YYNGEE in the germline V gene. The CDR3 runs to 12 residues. The CDR3 bases are TGTGCCAGCAGCCCGGATTTGGATGGCTACACCTTC. Translating gives CASSPDLDGYTF.

The gene calls are TRBV28 and TRBJ2-7, with 8 bases that match TRBD2. The V gene end was trimmed by 6 bases and the J gene end by 2 bases; junction bases not matched to a gene: 6. CDR1 and CDR2 (germline): MDHEN, SYDVKM. The CDR3 runs 14 residues. CDR3 loop: CASRPSGSTYEQYF. The CDR3 DNA follows: TGTGCCAGCAGACCTAGCGGGTCCACCTACGAGCAGTACTTC.

V and J are TRBV18 and TRBJ1-4; D not certain. The CDR3 is made up of 13 amino acids. In germline, CDR1 is KGHSH, CDR2 LQKENI. The V end lost 3 bases, the J end lost 2 bases, and 4 bases lay between the germline ends. CDR3 loop: CASSPVTNEKLFF. CDR3 DNA: TGTGCCAGCTCACCCGTTACTAATGAAAAACTGTTTTTT.